A selection of T cell receptor beta chains follows, all from one sample in a study of control samples from healthy donors and cancer patients. Clones were read by immunoSEQ multiplex PCR, and TCRdb kept only the in-frame ones, dropping some. The sample lists 120,000 to 150,000 clones, roughly nine tenths occurring once. Input material: blood. The receptors shown here come from a man aged 25 to 45 in good health. CDR3s include the opening cysteine and the closing phenylalanine or tryptophan. The D gene is left open where the match is weak. Clone sizes are given selectively: once, few, many, or a class where the clone is expanded.

clone_size | j_call | v_call | d_call | cdr3_nt | cdr3_aa
NA | TRBJ2-1 | TRBV5-6 | NA | TGTGCCAGCAGCACACCGGACTTGAGCTCCTACAATGAGCAGTTCTTC | CASSTPDLSSYNEQFF
NA | TRBJ2-2 | TRBV24-1 | TRBD1 | TGTGCCACCAGGGCTCGGACAGGGAAAGGAACCGGGGAGCTGTTTTTT | CATRARTGKGTGELFF
few | TRBJ2-3 | TRBV29-1 | TRBD2 | TGCAGCGTTAGCGGGGGGGCCTTGGGGACAGATACGCAGTATTTT | CSVSGGALGTDTQYF
once | TRBJ2-3 | TRBV5-5 | NA | TGTGCCAGCAGCTTGGTTCCGGGACGAAGCACAGATACGCAGTATTTT | CASSLVPGRSTDTQYF
NA | TRBJ1-1 | TRBV5-1 | NA | TGCGCCAGCAGCTCTGAGAACACTGAAGCTTTCTTT | CASSSENTEAFF
NA | TRBJ2-7 | TRBV6-5 | NA | TGTGCCACTACAAGTAGGCGCTACGAGCAGTACTTC | CATTSRRYEQYF
NA | TRBJ1-5 | TRBV12-5 | NA | TGTGCTAGTGGTTTGGCCTATATTAAGGCGACCCTCAATCAGCCCCAGCATTTT | CASGLAYIKATLNQPQHF
NA | TRBJ2-7 | TRBV13 | NA | TGTGCCAGCAGGAATACAGGTTCCTACGAGCAGTACTTC | CASRNTGSYEQYF
NA | TRBJ2-7 | TRBV5-4 | TRBD1 | TGTGCCAGCAGCTTGGGGACAGGAAAATCCTACGAGCAGTACTTC | CASSLGTGKSYEQYF
NA | TRBJ1-2 | TRBV21-1 | NA | TGTGCCAGCAGCCCCTATTGGTCGGGGCAGGGGGTCTATGGCTACACCTTC | CASSPYWSGQGVYGYTF
NA | TRBJ1-5 | TRBV28 | NA | TGTGCCAGCAGCACCCCCGGGGTCGGAGGTCAGCCCCAGCATTTT | CASSTPGVGGQPQHF
NA | TRBJ1-2 | TRBV24-1 | NA | TGTGCCACCAGTGACCCGGGGTACGGCTACACCTTC | CATSDPGYGYTF
NA | TRBJ2-5 | TRBV6-5 | NA | TGTGCCAGACCGGACCCGAGAGTGGAGACCCAGTACTTC | CARPDPRVETQYF
NA | TRBJ2-2 | TRBV7-8 | TRBD1 | TGTGCCAGCAGCTTACGACAGGGATCCAACACCGGGGAGCTGTTTTTT | CASSLRQGSNTGELFF